The 17 T cell receptor beta chains in this list originate from one sample, sequenced in a study of beta chain features in type 1 diabetes. The investigators reverse transcribed all of the isolated RNA, so they sequenced expressed TCRB transcripts. The protocol was immunoSEQ multiplex PCR, while the TCRdb copy is restricted to in-frame clones and leaves out a portion. The table has 150,000 to 190,000 clones, approximately 8.1% seen once; the top ten hold 0.5% to 0.65%. What was sequenced was central memory CD4+ T cells from blood. The origin of the receptors is a man younger than 35 in good health.

The chain recombines TRBV28 with TRBJ1-4; TRBD1 aligns across 7 bases. The CDR3 is 14 residues long. V was clipped by 10 bases and J by 8 bases; unmatched bases: 13. From germline, CDR1 is MDHEN and CDR2 SYDVKM. CDR3 nucleotides: TGTGCCACTATCAGACAGGGAGAGTCGGAAAAACTGTTTTTT. Protein: CATIRQGESEKLFF.

This clone has a handful of counts. The chain couples TRBV6-1 to TRBJ2-1; 8 bases agree with TRBD2. This CDR3 region has 14 residues. The germline V gene encodes CDR1 MNHNS and CDR2 SASEGT. V trimming: 6 bases; J trimming: 7 bases; junction bases outside the gene matches: 8. CDR3 in amino acids: CASRTELAANEQFF. In DNA, the CDR3 is TGTGCCAGCAGAACGGAACTAGCGGCAAATGAGCAGTTCTTC.

In its sample, this clone was seen many times. CDR3 in DNA: TGTGCCAGCAGCCAAGGTAGGACAGGGGTCGGCGAGCAGTACTTC. It codes for CASSQGRTGVGEQYF. The chain uses TRBV14 and TRBJ2-7; 9 bases are a match to TRBD1. The CDR3 is made up of 15 amino acids. Germline V gene data show CDR1 as SGHDN and CDR2 as FVKESK. After removal of 1 base from V and 6 bases from J, the junction contained 7 bases not matched to a gene.

The gene calls are TRBV15 and TRBJ1-3; D gene ambiguous. CDR3 size: 14 residues. The germline V gene encodes CDR1 LNHNV and CDR2 YYDKDF (reference sequence). Trimming cost V 2 bases and J 1 base, with 6 bases left between them. The CDR3 here is CATSRRVSGNTIYF. The CDR3 DNA is TGTGCCACCAGCAGACGGGTTTCTGGAAACACCATATATTTT.

This clone was seen only a few times. Within the sample, other DNA sequences also encode this same CDR3. The V and J genes are TRBV18 and TRBJ2-5; tentatively, D is TRBD1 (5 bases). Germline lookup yields CDR1 KGHSH and CDR2 LQKENI. The CDR3 runs to 13 residues. The V gene lost 4 bases and the J gene lost 3 bases, with 9 bases spanning the gap. The CDR3 coding sequence is TGTGCCAGCTCACGTGACAGAGAAGAGACCCAGTACTTC. Its protein is CASSRDREETQYF.

This clone was recorded many times. This chain connects TRBV30 to TRBJ2-3; 7 nucleotides line up with TRBD1. The germline V gene has CDR1 GTSNPN and CDR2 SVGIG (reference sequence). The CDR3 is 15 residues long. V shed 2 bases and J 5 bases; nucleotides not matched to a gene: 10. CDR3 in DNA: TGTGCCTGGAGTCTTCTGAGGGGGCTTGGAGATACGCAGTATTTT. It yields the protein CAWSLLRGLGDTQYF.

The V and J genes are TRBV19 and TRBJ2-7; TRBD2 aligns across 8 bases. This CDR3 spans 15 amino acids. V shed 5 bases and J 1 base; nucleotides not matched to a gene: 7. Germline CDR1 and CDR2: LNHDA and SQIVND (reference sequence). CDR3 sequence reads: CASSHNREGSYEQYF. Written as DNA, the CDR3 is TGTGCCAGTAGTCACAACCGGGAGGGGTCCTACGAGCAGTACTTC. Combining the CDR3 with reference TRBV19 and TRBJ2-7 gives the whole variable domain DGGITQSPKYLFRKEGQNVTLSCEQNLNHDAMYWYRQDPGQGLRLIYYSQIVNDFQKGDIAEGYSVSREKKESFPLTVTSAQKNPTAFYLCASSHNREGSYEQYFGPGTRLTVT.

This clone was observed a few times. V is TRBV7-3 and J is TRBJ1-1, with a tentative D call TRBD1 (6 bases). This CDR3 contains 14 residues. V was pared by 5 bases and J by 1 base, with 11 bases between. Germline CDR1 is SGHTA and CDR2 is FQGTGA. CDR3 coding DNA: TGTGCCAGCAGCCCAGGGGCCCCGAACACTGAAGCTTTCTTT. Translation gives CASSPGAPNTEAFF.

V is TRBV6-5 and J is TRBJ2-7, with 8 bases lining up with TRBD1. J gave up 0 bases and V 5 bases, and 6 bases lay outside the gene matches. CDR3 length: 15 amino acids. The germline CDR1 and CDR2 sequences are MNHEY and SVGAGI. This chain's CDR3 is CASSRDRGSSYEQYF. In DNA, the CDR3 is TGTGCCAGCAGTAGAGACAGGGGTAGCTCCTACGAGCAGTACTTC.

This rearrangement joins TRBV18 to TRBJ1-2; TRBD1 matches at 8 bases. V trimming: 6 bases; J trimming: 5 bases; junction bases outside the gene matches: 11. The CDR3 contains 15 residues. Germline V gene sequence: CDR1 KGHSH, CDR2 LQKENI. DNA for the CDR3: TGTGCCAGCTCGCCGACAGGGGTCGAGGGGTATGGCTACACCTTC. This codes for CASSPTGVEGYGYTF.

The V call is TRBV7-9, the J call TRBJ2-7; 11 bases match TRBD2. After removal of 2 bases from V and 5 bases from J, the junction contained 5 bases not matched to a gene. The CDR3 consists of 15 residues. From germline, CDR1 is SEHNR and CDR2 FQNEAQ (reference sequence). The CDR3 sequence is CASSLTSGGFDEQYF. CDR3 DNA sequence: TGTGCCAGCAGCTTAACTAGCGGGGGCTTCGACGAGCAGTACTTC.

The genes are TRBV7-2 and TRBJ1-1; D might be TRBD1 (6 bases). The CDR3 covers 14 residues. The germline V gene encodes CDR1 SGHTA and CDR2 FQGNSA. Trimming cost V 4 bases and J 4 bases, with 13 bases left between them. CDR3 coding DNA: TGTGCCAGCAGCTCGAGACAGGCAGGCACTGAAGCTTTCTTT. Its protein is CASSSRQAGTEAFF.

In its sample, this clone was seen a few times. The chain couples TRBV14 to TRBJ1-3; possible D gene TRBD1, 5 bases. V lost 10 bases and J 3 bases, leaving 19 bases between the germline ends. The CDR3 spans 15 residues. Germline V gene lookup returns CDR1 SGHDN and CDR2 FVKESK. Written as DNA, the CDR3 is TGTGCCACCAGGGACGGGCCGGGGAGTGGAAACACCATATATTTT. Translation: CATRDGPGSGNTIYF.

This chain uses TRBV28 with TRBJ1-3; possible D gene TRBD1, 5 bases. Trimming stripped 5 bases from V and 1 base from J, with 12 bases between. Germline assignment: CDR1 MDHEN and CDR2 SYDVKM. This CDR3 comprises 15 residues. CDR3 bases: TGTGCCAGCAGTACATGGGGCGCGTCTGGAAACACCATATATTTT. Translation gives CASSTWGASGNTIYF.

The rearrangement links TRBV11-2 to TRBJ1-2; TRBD1 is a possible D gene (5 bases). Germline CDR1 is SGHAT and CDR2 is FQNNGV. This CDR3 spans 14 amino acids. The V end lost 0 bases, the J end lost 3 bases, and 8 bases lay between the germline ends. The CDR3 region has the DNA TGTGCCAGCAGCTTAGAGGACACCTACTATGGCTACACCTTC. Translating it yields CASSLEDTYYGYTF.

This rearrangement joins TRBV6-6 to TRBJ1-1; no clear D gene. The CDR3 sequence is 14 residues long. V gave up 2 bases and J gave up 6 bases, with 13 bases separating them. The germline CDR1 and CDR2 sequences are MNHNY and SVGAGI (reference sequence). In nucleotides, the CDR3 is TGTGCCAGCAGTTACGGACGGACTCGCCCTGAAGCTTTCTTT. Protein product: CASSYGRTRPEAFF.

The chain has TRBV15 and TRBJ2-5; 10 bases fit TRBD2. The germline gives CDR1 LNHNV, CDR2 YYDKDF (reference sequence). Losses at the gene ends were 5 bases for V and 6 bases for J; bases not matched to a gene: 9. The CDR3 is made up of 15 amino acids. The CDR3, as DNA: TGTGCCACCAGCCCTTCGACTAGCGGGCTTCAGACCCAGTACTTC. This sequence encodes CATSPSTSGLQTQYF.